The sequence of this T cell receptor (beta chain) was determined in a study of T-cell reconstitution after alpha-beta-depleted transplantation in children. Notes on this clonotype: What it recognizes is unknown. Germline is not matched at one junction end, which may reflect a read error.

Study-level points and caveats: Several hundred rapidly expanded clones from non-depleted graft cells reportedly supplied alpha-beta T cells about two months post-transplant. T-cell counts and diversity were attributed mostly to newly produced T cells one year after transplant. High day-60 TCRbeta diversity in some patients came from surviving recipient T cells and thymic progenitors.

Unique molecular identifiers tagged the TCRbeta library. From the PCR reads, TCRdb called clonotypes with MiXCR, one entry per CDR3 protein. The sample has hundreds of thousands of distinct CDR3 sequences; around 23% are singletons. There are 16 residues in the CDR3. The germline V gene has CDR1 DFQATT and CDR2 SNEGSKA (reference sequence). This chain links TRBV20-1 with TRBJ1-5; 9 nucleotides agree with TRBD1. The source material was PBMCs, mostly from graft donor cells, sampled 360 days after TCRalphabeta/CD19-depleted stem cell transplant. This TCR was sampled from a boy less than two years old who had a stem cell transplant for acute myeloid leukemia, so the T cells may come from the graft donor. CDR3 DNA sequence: TGCTGTGCCCCCACCGGGACAGGGAACACGAGGCAGCCCCAGCATTTT. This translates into CCAPTGTGNTRQPQHF.